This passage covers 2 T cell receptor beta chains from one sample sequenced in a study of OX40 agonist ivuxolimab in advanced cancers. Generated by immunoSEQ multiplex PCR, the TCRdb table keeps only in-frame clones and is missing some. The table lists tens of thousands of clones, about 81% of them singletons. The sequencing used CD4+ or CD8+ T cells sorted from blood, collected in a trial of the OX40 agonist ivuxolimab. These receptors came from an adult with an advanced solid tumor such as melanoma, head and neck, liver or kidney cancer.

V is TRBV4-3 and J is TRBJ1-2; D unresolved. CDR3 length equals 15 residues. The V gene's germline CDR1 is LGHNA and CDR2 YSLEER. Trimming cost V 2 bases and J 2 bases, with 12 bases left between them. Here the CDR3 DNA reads TGCGCCAGCAGCCAAAGTAGACGGGTAAACTATGGCTACACCTTC. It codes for CASSQSRRVNYGYTF.

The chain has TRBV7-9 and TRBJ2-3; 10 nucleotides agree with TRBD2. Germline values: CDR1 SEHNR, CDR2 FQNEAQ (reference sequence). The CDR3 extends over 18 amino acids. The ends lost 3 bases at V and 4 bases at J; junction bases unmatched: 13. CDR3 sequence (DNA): TGTGCCAGCAGCTTCTCTCTAGCGGGAGCCCCGAGGCCAGATACGCAGTATTTT. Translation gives CASSFSLAGAPRPDTQYF.